Presented here are 30 T cell receptor beta chains from one specimen sequenced in a study of spatial heterogeneity in lung cancer. Indicated time point: sample taken at primary tumor resection. In each case, whole RNA from tumor, nontumor lung or frozen PBMC was sequenced unsorted. TCRdb reprocessed the 5' RACE reads with MiXCR, giving one entry per CDR3 protein. The profile shows about 80,000 distinct CDR3 sequences, 15% to 20% of them singletons. The sequencing here drew on PBMCs, taken at surgery. These TCRs come from a male donor with early-stage non-small cell lung cancer.

This clonotype has just a few counts. The V and J genes are TRBV20-1 and TRBJ1-1; D possibly corresponds to TRBD1 (6 bases). CDR3 length equals 14 residues. Per germline, CDR1 DFQATT and CDR2 SNEGSKA (reference sequence). Between the trimmed V and J ends, which lost 3 bases and 3 bases, there was a span of 14 bases. The CDR3 DNA reads TGCAGTGCTAGTCTGACAGGATTAGACACTGAAGCTTTCTTT. Its translation is CSASLTGLDTEAFF.

This clonotype was observed a few times. This chain uses TRBV16 with TRBJ1-1, with a weak D call TRBD1 (5 bases). V lost 0 bases and J lost 4, with 9 bases in between. The germline V gene has CDR1 KGHSY and CDR2 FQNENV. The CDR3 is 14 amino acids. CDR3 amino acids: CASSQSGAGTEAFF. The CDR3 DNA is TGTGCCAGCAGCCAATCTGGGGCAGGCACTGAAGCTTTCTTT.

This clonotype was picked up one time. The rearrangement joins TRBV3-1 to TRBJ1-3; unclear D gene. V dropped 4 bases and J dropped 3 bases, with 7 bases sitting between them. CDR1 and CDR2 (germline): LGHDT, YNNKEL (reference sequence). This CDR3 comprises 13 residues. The CDR3 protein is CASSPDIGNTIYF. In DNA, the CDR3 is TGTGCCAGCAGCCCCGACATTGGAAACACCATATATTTT.

The chain has TRBV5-5 and TRBJ1-1; D gene ambiguous. The V and J ends lost 5 bases and 4 bases respectively, with 9 bases between them. CDR1 and CDR2 (germline): SGHKS, YYEKEE (reference sequence). CDR3 length: 12 amino acids. For the CDR3, the DNA is TGTGCCAGCAGTTTTTTGGGCACTGAAGCTTTCTTT. Its protein product is CASSFLGTEAFF.

This clonotype was counted only a few times. The rearrangement links TRBV5-1 to TRBJ2-7, with D perhaps TRBD1 (5 bases). This CDR3 region has 15 residues. V was clipped by 2 bases and J by 1 base, with 13 bases between them. Germline-derived CDR1 and CDR2 are SGHRS and YFSETQ. The CDR3 nucleotides read TGCGCCAGCAGCTTATCAGGGAAAGGATCCTACGAGCAGTACTTC. Amino acids: CASSLSGKGSYEQYF.

The chain has TRBV20-1 and TRBJ1-4; tentative D call: TRBD1 (5 bases). With 2 bases removed from V and 7 bases from J, the gap between germline ends came to 11 bases. CDR3 length: 13 amino acids. From germline, CDR1 is DFQATT and CDR2 SNEGSKA (reference sequence). The CDR3 region has the DNA TGCAGTGCTAGATCTGGGGGGGGTGAAAAACTGTTTTTT. This codes for CSARSGGGEKLFF.

This clonotype was counted at least ten times. The rearrangement uses TRBV2 and TRBJ2-7; D perhaps matches TRBD1 (6 bases). V dropped 4 bases and J dropped 4 bases, with 8 bases sitting between them. CDR1 is SNHLY and CDR2 is FYNNEI in the germline V gene. The CDR3 is 12 amino acids. CDR3: CASSVDSYEQYF. The CDR3 nucleotides are TGTGCCAGCAGTGTGGACAGTTACGAGCAGTACTTC.

This chain links TRBV5-1 with TRBJ2-7, with 7 bases that match TRBD1. The CDR3 runs 12 residues. Germline V gene data show CDR1 as SGHRS and CDR2 as YFSETQ. Trimming took 5 bases from V and 5 from J; bases not matched to a gene: 4. The CDR3 spells CASSRDRDEQYF. For the CDR3, the DNA is TGCGCCAGCAGTCGCGACAGGGACGAGCAGTACTTC. The full variable domain, completed using reference TRBV5-1 and TRBJ2-7, is KAGVTQTPRYLIKTRGQQVTLSCSPISGHRSVSWYQQTPGQGLQFLFEYFSETQRNKGNFPGRFSGRQFSNSRSEMNVSTLELGDSALYLCASSRDRDEQYFGPGTRLTVT.

The J gene is TRBJ2-6, the V gene TRBV9; 12 positions agree with TRBD1. Germline assignment: CDR1 SGDLS and CDR2 YYNGEE. The CDR3 length is 17 residues. After removal of 4 bases from V and 2 bases from J, the junction contained 4 bases not matched to a gene. Written as DNA, the CDR3 is TGTGCCAGCAGCCGGGGACAGGGGGCACCTGGGGCCAACGTCCTGACTTTC. Protein product: CASSRGQGAPGANVLTF.

This chain's CDR3 is CASTSGTFTSYEQYF. CDR3 DNA sequence: TGTGCCAGCACCTCAGGGACTTTTACCTCCTACGAGCAGTACTTC. The chain is built from TRBV28 and TRBJ2-7; a possible D gene is TRBD2 (6 bases). Trimming shortened V by 7 bases and J by 0 bases, and 16 bases separated the two germline ends. The CDR3 length is 15 residues. Germline lookup yields CDR1 MDHEN and CDR2 SYDVKM.

V usage is TRBV20-1 and J usage is TRBJ2-3, with a possible D match to TRBD1 (6 bases). V was cut by 2 bases and J by 5 bases, with 11 bases left in between. Germline-derived CDR1 and CDR2 are DFQATT and SNEGSKA (reference sequence). There are 13 residues in the CDR3. Here the CDR3 DNA reads TGCAGTGCTAGATCCAGGGGAAGAGATACGCAGTATTTT. Translation gives CSARSRGRDTQYF.

This clonotype has more than one count but fewer than ten. The chain combines TRBV3-1 with TRBJ2-3, with D unclear. The CDR3 has 15 amino acids. V gave up 0 bases and J gave up 1 base, with 8 bases separating them. Looked up from germline, CDR1 is LGHDT and CDR2 is YNNKEL (reference sequence). The CDR3 sequence: CASSQEGWGTDTQYF. The DNA for the CDR3 is TGTGCCAGCAGCCAAGAGGGATGGGGCACAGATACGCAGTATTTT.

This clonotype was counted a few times. The chain links TRBV12-3 or TRBV12-4 to TRBJ2-1; D possibly corresponds to TRBD2 (5 bases). The CDR3 runs to 15 residues. V lost 0 bases, J lost 8 bases, and 14 bases lay in between. CDR3 coding DNA: TGTGCCAGCAGTTTAGCGCAGAGTAGCGAACATGAGCAGTTCTTC. Its protein is CASSLAQSSEHEQFF.

The rearrangement links TRBV5-1 to TRBJ2-3, with unresolved D. Germline CDR1 SGHRS, CDR2 YFSETQ. The CDR3 contains 13 residues. Trimming removed 4 bases at V and 3 bases at J, with 9 bases between. The CDR3 loop reads CASSRTETDTQYF. CDR3 bases: TGCGCCAGCAGCCGCACAGAGACAGATACGCAGTATTTT.

The V call is TRBV5-1, the J call TRBJ1-1; 7 nucleotides agree with TRBD1. The CDR3 is 14 residues long. Germline lookup yields CDR1 SGHRS and CDR2 YFSETQ. The V and J ends lost 5 bases and 5 bases, in that order; junction bases with no gene match: 9. The CDR3 here is CASRITGEGTEAFF. CDR3 DNA: TGCGCCAGCAGAATAACAGGGGAGGGTACTGAAGCTTTCTTT.

The V call is TRBV27, the J call TRBJ1-6, with TRBD1 as a possible D gene (6 bases). The V gene lost 2 bases and the J gene lost 4 bases, with 6 bases spanning the gap. Germline loops: CDR1 MNHEY, CDR2 SMNVEV (reference sequence). The CDR3 has 14 residues. The CDR3 here is CASSLGQYNSPLHF. The CDR3 DNA reads TGTGCCAGCAGTTTAGGACAGTATAATTCACCCCTCCACTTT.

The table lists this clonotype with a few counts. The J gene is TRBJ2-1, the V gene TRBV2; D not resolved. From germline, CDR1 is SNHLY and CDR2 FYNNEI. The CDR3 has 12 amino acids. V was cut by 3 bases and J by 3 bases, with 3 bases left in between. The DNA for the CDR3 is TGTGCCAGCAGTGAGAGCTACAATGAGCAGTTCTTC. Protein sequence: CASSESYNEQFF. Full variable domain (missing parts from reference TRBV2 and TRBJ2-1): EPEVTQTPSHQVTQMGQEVILRCVPISNHLYFYWYRQILGQKVEFLVSFYNNEISEKSEIFDDQFSVERPDGSNFTLKIRSTKLEDSAMYFCASSESYNEQFFGPGTRLTVL.

This clonotype was observed a few times. The chain combines TRBV6-2 or TRBV6-3 with TRBJ2-7; the match to TRBD1 covers 7 bases. This CDR3 region has 14 residues. Germline V CDR1 and CDR2: MNHEY, SVGEGT. The J segment lost 1 base and the V segment lost 7 bases, leaving 7 bases of the junction unmatched. CDR3 bases: TGTGCCAGCATCTTGACAGGGAATTCCTACGAGCAGTACTTC. Amino acid sequence: CASILTGNSYEQYF.

The chain has TRBV29-1 and TRBJ2-1, with 9 bases lining up with TRBD1. This CDR3 spans 17 amino acids. Per germline, CDR1 SQVTM and CDR2 ANQGSEA. The ends lost 6 bases at V and 7 bases at J; junction bases unmatched: 19. The CDR3 DNA is TGCAGCGTAGGCTGCCTACAGGGGGCGGTTGGTAGAAATGAGCAGTTCTTC. It yields the protein CSVGCLQGAVGRNEQFF.

This rearrangement joins TRBV6-5 to TRBJ2-3, with D unclear. Trimming removed 0 bases at V and 0 bases at J, with 7 bases between. Per germline, CDR1 MNHEY and CDR2 SVGAGI. The CDR3 extends over 15 amino acids. The CDR3 here is CASSYSSPSTDTQYF. The CDR3 DNA sequence: TGTGCCAGCAGTTACTCGTCCCCTAGCACAGATACGCAGTATTTT.

V usage is TRBV7-6 and J usage is TRBJ2-5; the D gene could be TRBD1 or TRBD2 (5 bases each). CDR1 is SGHVS and CDR2 is FNYEAQ in the germline V gene. V lost 3 bases and J 3 bases, leaving 11 bases between the germline ends. The CDR3 extends over 14 amino acids. Here the CDR3 reads CASSLWDGEETQYF. The CDR3 DNA follows: TGTGCCAGCAGCTTGTGGGACGGCGAAGAGACCCAGTACTTC.

This clonotype was detected only a few times. The chain recombines TRBV7-2 with TRBJ1-4; no reliable D call. With 1 base removed from V and 6 bases from J, the gap between germline ends came to 3 bases. Germline V CDR1 and CDR2: SGHTA, FQGNSA. The CDR3 has 12 amino acids. CDR3 DNA: TGTGCCAGCAGCTTAGGGGATGAAAAACTGTTTTTT. Protein product: CASSLGDEKLFF.

The chain couples TRBV24-1 to TRBJ1-5; D is unresolved. Germline CDR1 and CDR2: KGHDR and SFDVKD. The CDR3 totals 12 residues. Trimming cost V 9 bases and J 4 bases, with 9 bases left between them. The CDR3 DNA sequence: TGTGCCACCCAAGCTAGAAATCAGCCCCAGCATTTT. It specifies CATQARNQPQHF.

The chain links TRBV29-1 to TRBJ1-2; tentative D call: TRBD1 (5 bases). Germline loops: CDR1 SQVTM, CDR2 ANQGSEA. This CDR3 spans 12 amino acids. Trimming took off 7 bases at V and 6 bases at J, with 15 bases between the two ends. The CDR3 spells CSEAGTGDGYTF. In DNA, the CDR3 is TGCAGCGAAGCGGGGACGGGCGATGGCTACACCTTC.

This clonotype was detected a few times. CDR3 protein: CATATGGFYGYTF. The CDR3 DNA follows: TGTGCCACCGCGACAGGGGGCTTCTATGGCTACACCTTC. The V gene is TRBV7-2, the J gene TRBJ1-2; 10 bases are shared with TRBD1. With V trimmed by 10 bases and J by 4 bases, 6 bases remained unmatched. Looked up from germline, CDR1 is SGHTA and CDR2 is FQGNSA. The CDR3 covers 13 residues.

This clonotype was detected many times. The genes are TRBV2 and TRBJ1-2; tentatively, D is TRBD1 (6 bases). V was clipped by 6 bases and J by 4 bases, with 12 bases between them. Germline CDR1 is SNHLY and CDR2 is FYNNEI. The CDR3 has 13 residues. DNA for the CDR3: TGTGCCAGCAGGGATGCAGGGGTCTATGGCTACACCTTC. The encoded protein is CASRDAGVYGYTF.

In its sample, this clonotype was seen a few times. The chain couples TRBV4-3 to TRBJ2-1; D remains unclear. The CDR3 has 15 amino acids. Trimming left V 4 bases short and J 7 bases short, with 17 bases between. Germline V lookup: CDR1 LGHNA, CDR2 YSLEER. The CDR3 sequence is CASSPSAGGTNEQFF. The CDR3 DNA is TGCGCCAGCAGCCCGTCGGCAGGCGGAACGAATGAGCAGTTCTTC.

A few counts support this clonotype. This chain uses TRBV9 with TRBJ2-1; 12 nucleotides match TRBD2. V shed 4 bases and J 8 bases; nucleotides not matched to a gene: 7. This CDR3 region has 15 residues. Germline lookup yields CDR1 SGDLS and CDR2 YYNGEE. This CDR3 reads CASSPTSGGVDEQFF. DNA of the CDR3: TGTGCCAGCAGCCCGACTAGCGGGGGTGTGGATGAGCAGTTCTTC.

This clonotype was counted a few times. The J gene is TRBJ1-5, the V gene TRBV14; TRBD1 matches 10 bases. Unmatched junction bases numbered 4, after V lost 1 base and J lost 7 bases. The V gene's germline CDR1 is SGHDN and CDR2 FVKESK. The CDR3 length is 15 residues. The CDR3: CASSQGTGGSQPQHF. CDR3 bases: TGTGCCAGCAGCCAAGGGACAGGGGGTTCGCAGCCCCAGCATTTT.

This rearrangement joins TRBV20-1 to TRBJ1-1; TRBD1 might be the D (6 bases). This CDR3 spans 15 amino acids. Germline V gene data show CDR1 as DFQATT and CDR2 as SNEGSKA (reference sequence). The CDR3 loop reads CTADQGTIGHYEAFF. The CDR3 nucleotides are TGCACCGCTGACCAGGGGACCATAGGTCACTATGAAGCTTTCTTT.